The TCR beta chain under discussion was sequenced for a study of pediatric ulcerative colitis. On this clone itself: What it binds is not known.

Study-wide points: Clonal expansions reduced rectal repertoire diversity in acute severe colitis. No controls had the two rectal clonotypes shared by ulcerative colitis patients.

One to two pinch biopsies were taken from the rectum during colonoscopy. The diagnostic colonoscopy in ulcerative colitis patients preceded any immunosuppressive treatment. Each sample received Survey-level depth of up to 500,000 reads. This table comes from immunoSEQ multiplex PCR, and its TCRdb copy is limited to in-frame clones, with some not included. Of approximately 38,000 clones in the sample, roughly 82% were seen once. V lost 0 bases and J lost 2, with 12 bases in between. Germline V gene sequence: CDR1 LNHNV, CDR2 YYDKDF (reference sequence). CDR3 length: 16 residues. This clonotype was sampled from a boy younger than 18 with severe ulcerative colitis. The sequenced sample was gut tissue. The chain has TRBV15 and TRBJ2-3; weak D call: TRBD1 (6 bases). The CDR3 DNA is TGTGCCACCAGCAGAGAGTCACAGGGATACACAGATACGCAGTATTTT. Translation gives CATSRESQGYTDTQYF. The complete variable domain, with remaining parts taken from reference TRBV15 and TRBJ2-3, reads DAMVIQNPRYQVTQFGKPVTLSCSQTLNHNVMYWYQQKSSQAPKLLFHYYDKDFNNEADTPDNFQSRRPNTSFCFLDIRSPGLGDTAMYLCATSRESQGYTDTQYFGPGTRLTVL.